This TCR beta chain was recovered during a study of T cell repertoires in cytomegalovirus infection. Study as a whole: Public TCR beta signatures indicated both CMV infection and matching HLA type.

TCRdb passed the reads through MiXCR, listing each CDR3 protein once. Of about 340,000 distinct CDR3 sequences in the sample, about 29% were seen once. This clonotype was detected only a few times. Antigen specificity is unknown. This clonotype originated in a human donor in good health (CMV status not recorded). Some clones in this sample may be carry-over from other donors' samples. Here the sequenced sample was cultured PBMCs, taken from culture after CMV antigen stimulation.

CDR3 sequence reads: CASNLRSGVETEAFF. The CDR3 DNA reads TGTGCCAGCAATCTGAGGAGCGGGGTTGAGACTGAAGCTTTCTTT. V gene TRBV27 combines with J gene TRBJ1-1; no clear D gene. From germline, CDR1 is MNHEY and CDR2 SMNVEV (reference sequence). V gave up 7 bases and J gave up 5 bases, with 20 bases separating them. The CDR3 extends over 15 amino acids.